A single T cell receptor (beta chain) is shown here with its context. Its antigen is not known. The data were produced by immunoSEQ multiplex PCR, yet TCRdb's version contains in-frame clones alone and is incomplete. The sample has 150,000 to 200,000 clones, around 94% seen once; the top ten hold 4% to 5.5%. Unmatched junction bases numbered 14, after V lost 2 bases and J lost 7 bases. Germline V lookup: CDR1 GTSNPN, CDR2 SVGIG (reference sequence). The CDR3 loop spans 16 amino acids. This sample was included in a study of T cell responses to AZD1222 COVID-19 vaccine. Findings of the study overall: CD4 TCRs linked to vaccination spanned spike, dominating at 160-218 and 743-854. Baseline seropositivity occurred in only a handful of AZD1222 recipients.

Sample: peripheral blood, taken 28 days after the second AZD1222 dose. This clonotype was sampled from an adult who received the AZD1222 COVID-19 vaccine. The genes are TRBV30 and TRBJ1-5; 7 bases map to TRBD1. The CDR3 region has the DNA TGTGCCTGGAGTACGGACAGACAGGGATTGAGGCAGCCCCAGCATTTT. Its translation is CAWSTDRQGLRQPQHF.